This T cell receptor (beta chain) was sequenced in a study of tumor-infiltrating lymphocytes in primary liver carcinoma. Germline V CDR1 and CDR2: SGHAT, FQDESV (reference sequence). Between the trimmed V and J ends, which lost 10 bases and 0 bases, there was a span of 22 bases. The length of the CDR3 is 17 residues. The authors made TCR beta cDNA from around 500 ng total RNA with a constant-region primer. TCR beta libraries came from three nested multiplex PCR rounds using slightly modified ARM-PCR. Both of the initial two PCR rounds ran for nine to eleven cycles and employed TRBV1-TRBV30 forward primers alongside a C-beta reverse primer. TCRdb called the multiplex PCR reads again in MiXCR, with one record for every CDR3 protein. Of over 250,000 distinct CDR3 sequences listed, 58% are singletons. Extraction also yielded germline DNA, while blood RNA was obtained from unsorted whole blood.

The sequence derives from a woman under 40 with primary liver carcinoma and hepatitis B virus infection. The chain carries TRBV11-1 and TRBJ2-1, with a possible D match to TRBD2 (5 bases). The sequencing input was peripheral blood. The CDR3 region is CANGLARVRSSYNEQFF. In nucleotides, the CDR3 is TGTGCCAACGGCTTAGCGCGCGTGAGGAGCTCCTACAATGAGCAGTTCTTC.